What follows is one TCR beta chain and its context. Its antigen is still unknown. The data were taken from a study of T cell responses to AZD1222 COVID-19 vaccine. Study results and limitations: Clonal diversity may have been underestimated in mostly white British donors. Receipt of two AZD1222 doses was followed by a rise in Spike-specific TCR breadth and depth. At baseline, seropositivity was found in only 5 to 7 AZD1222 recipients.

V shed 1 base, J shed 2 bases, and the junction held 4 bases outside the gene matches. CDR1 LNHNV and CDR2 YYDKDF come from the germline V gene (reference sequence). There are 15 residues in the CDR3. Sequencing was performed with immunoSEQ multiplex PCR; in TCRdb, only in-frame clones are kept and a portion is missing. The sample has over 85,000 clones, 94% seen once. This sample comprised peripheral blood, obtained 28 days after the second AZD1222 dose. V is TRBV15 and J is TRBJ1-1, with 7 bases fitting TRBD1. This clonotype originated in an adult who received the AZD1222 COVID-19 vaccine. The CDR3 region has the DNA TGTGCCACCAGCAGAGCGGGGACAGCAAACACTGAAGCTTTCTTT. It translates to CATSRAGTANTEAFF. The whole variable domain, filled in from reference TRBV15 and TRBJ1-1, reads DAMVIQNPRYQVTQFGKPVTLSCSQTLNHNVMYWYQQKSSQAPKLLFHYYDKDFNNEADTPDNFQSRRPNTSFCFLDIRSPGLGDTAMYLCATSRAGTANTEAFFGQGTRLTVV.